The 23 T cell receptor beta chains below come from one sample, sequenced in a study of T cells in Graves' hyperthyroidism and ophthalmopathy. Amplification targeted TCR beta CDR3 regions from RNA transcripts. Initially, a first-round RT-PCR of the TCR CDR3 employed the HTBI primer set. Via MiXCR, TCRdb re-called the multiplex PCR reads, giving one row per CDR3 protein. In the table there are hundreds of thousands of distinct CDR3 sequences, about 35% of which are singletons. Sequencing input: blood. These receptors were collected from a middle-aged woman with Graves' hyperthyroidism.

This clonotype was picked up many times. The chain joins TRBV7-2 to TRBJ2-5, with 9 bases lining up with TRBD1. Trimming removed 5 bases from V and 3 bases from J; junction bases left unmatched: 1. Germline-derived CDR1 and CDR2 are SGHTA and FQGNSA. The CDR3 runs to 13 residues. Written as DNA, the CDR3 is TGTGCCAGCAGCCGGGACAGGGAAGAGACCCAGTACTTC. It codes for CASSRDREETQYF.

This clonotype came up a few times. The CDR3 sequence is CASTPGQGLWETQYF. The CDR3 DNA follows: TGTGCCAGCACCCCGGGACAGGGTTTATGGGAGACCCAGTACTTC. The V call is TRBV6-5, the J call TRBJ2-5, with TRBD1 matching over 9 bases. Trimming removed 7 bases from V and 5 bases from J; junction bases left unmatched: 11. The CDR3 is made up of 15 amino acids. Germline loops: CDR1 MNHEY, CDR2 SVGAGI.

The chain employs TRBV12-3 or TRBV12-4 and TRBJ1-5; D is ambiguous. V was trimmed by 3 bases and J by 5 bases, leaving 11 bases between them. The CDR3 sequence is 14 residues long. Written as DNA, the CDR3 is TGTGCCAGCAGTTTCCCCGCCTTGGATCAGCCCCAGCATTTT. Translating gives CASSFPALDQPQHF.

This clonotype was observed at least ten times. The chain joins TRBV13 to TRBJ2-7; 7 bases map to TRBD1. This CDR3 is built from 14 residues. The J segment lost 2 bases and the V segment lost 4 bases, leaving 5 bases of the junction unmatched. CDR1 PRHDT and CDR2 FYEKMQ come from the germline V gene (reference sequence). This CDR3 reads CASSWPGQTYEQYF. CDR3 coding DNA: TGTGCCAGCAGCTGGCCGGGACAGACCTACGAGCAGTACTTC.

On this clonotype: With a much larger clone just one base away, this may be a read error. V gene TRBV20-1 combines with J gene TRBJ2-7; 9 bases line up with TRBD1. Germline V gives CDR1 DFQATT, CDR2 SNEGSKA (reference sequence). The CDR3 is made up of 13 amino acids. The CDR3 loop is CSASQAGQGGYKF. In DNA, the CDR3 is TGCAGTGCTAGTCAAGCGGGACAGGGAGGCTACAAGTTC.

This clonotype was counted ten times or more. This chain links TRBV7-3 with TRBJ1-6, with 9 bases matching TRBD1. CDR1 SGHTA and CDR2 FQGTGA come from the germline V gene. J gave up 8 bases and V 0 bases, and 5 bases lay outside the gene matches. The CDR3 loop spans 16 amino acids. CDR3 sequence reads: CASSLTSTGGDSPLHF. In DNA form, the CDR3 reads TGTGCCAGCAGCTTAACTTCGACAGGGGGGGATTCACCCCTCCACTTT.

This clonotype appeared many times. The chain combines TRBV20-1 with TRBJ1-2, with TRBD1 matching 8 bases. The CDR3 totals 16 residues. Germline V gene sequence: CDR1 DFQATT, CDR2 SNEGSKA (reference sequence). V dropped 0 bases and J dropped 6; count of bases not matched to a gene: 12. This chain's CDR3 is CSARDPQGALLDGYTF. The DNA of the CDR3 is TGCAGTGCTAGAGATCCCCAGGGGGCCCTCCTTGATGGCTACACCTTC.

This clonotype appeared many times. The chain uses TRBV29-1 and TRBJ1-2; 10 bases match TRBD1. Germline V lookup: CDR1 SQVTM, CDR2 ANQGSEA. Losses at the gene ends were 5 bases for V and 6 bases for J; bases not matched to a gene: 9. The CDR3 has 14 residues. CDR3 in DNA: TGCAGCGTTTCGCCCGGGACAGGGGTGGATGGCTACACCTTC. It codes for CSVSPGTGVDGYTF.

The V call is TRBV7-2, the J call TRBJ1-2; D is ambiguous. The CDR3 spans 13 residues. Germline V gene lookup returns CDR1 SGHTA and CDR2 FQGNSA. The V end lost 0 bases, the J end lost 8 bases, and 10 bases lay between the germline ends. CDR3: CASSLAPANGYTF. DNA of the CDR3: TGTGCCAGCAGCTTAGCTCCAGCGAACGGCTACACCTTC.

V and J are TRBV7-3 and TRBJ2-2, with TRBD2 matching 7 bases. This CDR3 has 15 amino acids. V shed 0 bases, J shed 4 bases, and the junction held 2 bases outside the gene matches. Germline V gene sequence: CDR1 SGHTA, CDR2 FQGTGA. The CDR3 DNA reads as TGTGCCAGCAGCTTAACCGGGGGGTTCACCGGGGAGCTGTTTTTT. Translating gives CASSLTGGFTGELFF.

V is TRBV7-9 and J is TRBJ1-5; 12 bases are a match to TRBD1. J was trimmed by 6 bases and V by 5 bases; bases with no gene match: 8. Germline-derived CDR1 and CDR2 are SEHNR and FQNEAQ (reference sequence). The CDR3 is 16 residues long. CDR3 sequence: CASSHRDRGRVQPQHF. In DNA form, the CDR3 reads TGTGCCAGCAGCCACCGGGACAGGGGGCGCGTTCAGCCCCAGCATTTT.

Points on this clonotype: A much bigger clone sits one base away, suggesting this may be a read error. The CDR3 DNA is TGTGCCAGCAGTGGAACAGGGGGTTTCTATTCACCCCTCCACTTT. It is translated as CASSGTGGFYSPLHF. The chain is built from TRBV2 and TRBJ1-6, with 8 bases that match TRBD1. CDR3 size: 15 residues. Per the germline V gene, CDR1 is SNHLY and CDR2 is FYNNEI. The V segment lost 4 bases and the J segment 8 bases; nucleotides outside the gene matches: 7.

This clonotype occurred many times. The gene calls are TRBV2 and TRBJ1-3, with 10 bases matching TRBD1. The ends lost 8 bases at V and 3 bases at J; junction bases unmatched: 16. In germline, CDR1 is SNHLY, CDR2 FYNNEI. The CDR3 sequence is 18 residues long. CDR3 loop: CASVSTGGLRLGGNTIYF. CDR3 sequence (DNA): TGTGCCAGCGTCTCGACAGGGGGCCTTAGGCTTGGTGGAAACACCATATATTTT.

CDR3 amino acids: CAWYKGVTEAFF. The CDR3 coding sequence is TGTGCCTGGTATAAGGGGGTTACTGAAGCTTTCTTT. The rearrangement uses TRBV30 and TRBJ1-1; D may be TRBD1 (6 bases). The germline V gene has CDR1 GTSNPN and CDR2 SVGIG (reference sequence). The CDR3 runs to 12 residues. With 5 bases removed from V and 5 bases from J, the gap between germline ends came to 12 bases.

The chain carries TRBV29-1 and TRBJ2-5; no clear D. V lost 4 bases to trimming and J lost 4 bases, with 10 bases between them. CDR1 is SQVTM and CDR2 is ANQGSEA in the germline V gene. The CDR3 has 12 residues. The CDR3 loop reads CSVGMTRETQYF. The CDR3, as DNA: TGCAGCGTTGGAATGACACGAGAGACCCAGTACTTC.

The chain employs TRBV20-1 and TRBJ2-1; D is uncertain. This CDR3 region has 14 residues. Germline V CDR1 and CDR2: DFQATT, SNEGSKA (reference sequence). The V gene lost 0 bases and the J gene lost 2 bases, with 8 bases spanning the gap. Here the CDR3 reads CSARDWSAYNEQFF. CDR3 sequence (DNA): TGCAGTGCTAGAGATTGGTCGGCCTACAATGAGCAGTTCTTC.

The chain is built from TRBV20-1 and TRBJ2-3; D is unclear. V lost 5 bases, J lost 2 bases, and 8 bases lay in between. Germline V CDR1 and CDR2: DFQATT, SNEGSKA (reference sequence). The CDR3 sequence is 12 residues long. The CDR3 nucleotides read TGCAGTGCTGACAAAGTCACAGATACGCAGTATTTT. It codes for CSADKVTDTQYF.

This clonotype has ten or more counts. The chain joins TRBV9 to TRBJ2-5; D perhaps matches TRBD1 (6 bases). V lost 4 bases, J lost 3 bases, and 16 bases lay in between. The germline V gene encodes CDR1 SGDLS and CDR2 YYNGEE. The CDR3 is made up of 15 amino acids. For the CDR3, the DNA is TGTGCCAGCAGCCCAACGGGAACAGGGAAAGAGACCCAGTACTTC. It is translated as CASSPTGTGKETQYF.

This clonotype was detected many times. The V gene is TRBV12-3 or TRBV12-4, the J gene TRBJ1-2; D is uncertain. Trimming removed 3 bases at V and 2 bases at J, with 19 bases between. The CDR3 contains 17 residues. CDR3 DNA sequence: TGTGCCAGCAGTTTCATCGGACGCCTTACTGCCAACTATGGCTACACCTTC. Translating it yields CASSFIGRLTANYGYTF.

This clonotype was seen ten or more times. This rearrangement joins TRBV20-1 to TRBJ1-4; D call uncertain. The CDR3 consists of 11 residues. Germline V lookup: CDR1 DFQATT, CDR2 SNEGSKA (reference sequence). Trimming pared 0 bases from V and 10 bases from J, leaving 6 bases between. The CDR3 DNA follows: TGCAGTGCTAGAGATTCGGGAAAACTGTTTTTT. The encoded protein is CSARDSGKLFF.

This clonotype was found many times. CDR3 sequence (DNA): TGTGCCAGCCGGGACAGGGGGCTCTACACTGAAGCTTTCTTT. Amino acid sequence: CASRDRGLYTEAFF. This chain uses TRBV10-3 with TRBJ1-1; 12 bases align to TRBD1. Looked up from germline, CDR1 is ENHRY and CDR2 is SYGVKD. This CDR3 has 14 residues. J gave up 3 bases and V 10 bases, and 6 bases lay outside the gene matches.

Only one count was recorded for this clonotype. With a much larger clone just one base away, this may be a read error. The rearrangement links TRBV7-9 to TRBJ1-2; D gene unclear. CDR1 SEHNR and CDR2 FQNEAQ come from the germline V gene (reference sequence). The CDR3 has 12 amino acids. The CDR3: CASSLGNNGYAF. CDR3 coding DNA: TGTGCCAGCAGCTTAGGAAATAATGGCTACGCCTTC.

The chain is built from TRBV7-2 and TRBJ2-7; 9 bases fit TRBD2. Germline V gives CDR1 SGHTA, CDR2 FQGNSA. After removal of 5 bases from V and 2 bases from J, the junction contained 7 bases not matched to a gene. CDR3 length equals 15 residues. The CDR3 coding sequence is TGTGCCAGCAGCCCACTGACTAGCGGTACCTACGAGCAGTACTTC. Its translation: CASSPLTSGTYEQYF.